The present T cell receptor (beta chain) was sequenced within a study of blood T cell repertoires in COVID-19. There are many counts of this clone. Germline CDR1 reads LGHDT; CDR2 reads YNNKEL (reference sequence). This CDR3 region has 13 residues. V was pared by 4 bases and J by 1 base, with 7 bases between. Original analysis: Nucleated cell number was recorded as an estimate derived from reference gene primer amplification. Only in-frame clones appear in the TCRdb table, and some are missing; sequencing was by immunoSEQ multiplex PCR. The V and J calls and clone size come from that table; D and trimming were worked out from the DNA. The sample holds 95,000 to 150,000 clones, around 81% seen once.

The sequence came from a man aged 70-80 years with acute or convalescent COVID-19. Source material: peripheral blood. V gene TRBV3-1 (or the pseudogene TRBV3-2) combines with J gene TRBJ1-1, with D uncertain. The CDR3 coding sequence is TGTGCCAGCAGCCGTAGTACGAACACTGAAGCTTTCTTT. Translation: CASSRSTNTEAFF.